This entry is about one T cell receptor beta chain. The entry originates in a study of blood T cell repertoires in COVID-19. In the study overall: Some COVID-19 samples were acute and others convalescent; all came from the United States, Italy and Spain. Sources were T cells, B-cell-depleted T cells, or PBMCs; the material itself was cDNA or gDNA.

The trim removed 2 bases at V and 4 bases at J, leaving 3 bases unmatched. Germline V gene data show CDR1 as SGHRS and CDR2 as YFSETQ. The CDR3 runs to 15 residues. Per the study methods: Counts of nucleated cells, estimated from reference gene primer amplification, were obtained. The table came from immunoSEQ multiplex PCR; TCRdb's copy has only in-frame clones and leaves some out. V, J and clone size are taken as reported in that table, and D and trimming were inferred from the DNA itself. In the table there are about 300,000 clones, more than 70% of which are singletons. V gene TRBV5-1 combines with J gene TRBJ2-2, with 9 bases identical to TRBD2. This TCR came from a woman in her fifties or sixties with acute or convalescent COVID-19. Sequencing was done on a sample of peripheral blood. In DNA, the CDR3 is TGCGCCAGCAGCTTTTTAGCGGGAGCCACCGGGGAGCTGTTTTTT. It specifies CASSFLAGATGELFF. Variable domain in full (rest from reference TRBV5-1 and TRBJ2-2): KAGVTQTPRYLIKTRGQQVTLSCSPISGHRSVSWYQQTPGQGLQFLFEYFSETQRNKGNFPGRFSGRQFSNSRSEMNVSTLELGDSALYLCASSFLAGATGELFFGEGSRLTVL.